Presented here are 27 T cell receptor beta chains from one specimen sequenced in a study of T cell responses to AZD1222 COVID-19 vaccine. Measured with immunoSEQ multiplex PCR; TCRdb has only the in-frame clones, and not every one. The table has 100,000 to 150,000 clones, around 90% seen once. The sequencing here drew on peripheral blood, taken on day 0 of AZD1222 vaccination. The receptors come from an adult in good health.

The CDR3 loop reads CASSPDIYSYEQYF. The CDR3 nucleotides read TGTGCCAGCTCACCCGACATATACTCCTACGAGCAGTACTTC. This chain joins TRBV18 and TRBJ2-7, with D unresolved. The CDR3 runs 14 residues. V gave up 3 bases and J gave up 0 bases, with 9 bases separating them. Germline V gene sequence: CDR1 KGHSH, CDR2 LQKENI.

This rearrangement joins TRBV5-1 to TRBJ2-7, with TRBD1 matching over 10 bases. The germline V gene has CDR1 SGHRS and CDR2 YFSETQ. This CDR3 contains 16 residues. V lost 7 bases to trimming and J lost 1 base; unmatched junction nucleotides: 11. CDR3 DNA sequence: TGCGCCAGCCTTGCTCAACCGGGACAGGGGTCCTACGAGCAGTACTTC. Translating it yields CASLAQPGQGSYEQYF.

The chain is built from TRBV6-5 and TRBJ1-1; 7 bases are a match to TRBD1. The CDR3 consists of 13 residues. Germline V CDR1 and CDR2: MNHEY, SVGAGI. V shed 7 bases, J shed 1 base, and the junction held 3 bases outside the gene matches. This CDR3 reads CASNRGKNTEAFF. For the CDR3, the DNA is TGTGCCAGCAACAGGGGCAAGAACACTGAAGCTTTCTTT.

Here the CDR3 reads CASSLPAKNIQYF. CDR3 in DNA: TGTGCCAGCAGTTTACCAGCCAAAAACATTCAGTACTTC. The chain carries TRBV12-3 or TRBV12-4 and TRBJ2-4; D not resolved. The CDR3 consists of 13 residues. Trimming removed 2 bases from V and 0 bases from J, with 2 bases in between.

The gene calls are TRBV6-5 and TRBJ1-6; 9 bases match TRBD1. Germline V gene data show CDR1 as MNHEY and CDR2 as SVGAGI. This CDR3 comprises 15 residues. The DNA for the CDR3 is TGTGGGGTACTTCTGCGGACAGGGGATAATTCACCCCTCCACTTT. Residues: CGVLLRTGDNSPLHF.

This chain uses TRBV19 with TRBJ2-1; 7 nucleotides align to TRBD1. CDR3 size: 15 residues. V lost 5 bases to trimming and J lost 5 bases; unmatched junction nucleotides: 9. The germline V gene encodes CDR1 LNHDA and CDR2 SQIVND (reference sequence). CDR3 DNA: TGTGCCAGTAGTCCTGGGACAGCGATAAACAATGAGCAGTTCTTC. This encodes CASSPGTAINNEQFF. Combining the CDR3 with reference TRBV19 and TRBJ2-1 gives the whole variable domain DGGITQSPKYLFRKEGQNVTLSCEQNLNHDAMYWYRQDPGQGLRLIYYSQIVNDFQKGDIAEGYSVSREKKESFPLTVTSAQKNPTAFYLCASSPGTAINNEQFFGPGTRLTVL.

This rearrangement joins TRBV6-5 to TRBJ2-1; TRBD2 agrees at 8 bases. J lost 12 bases, V lost 2 bases, and 12 bases had no gene match. The CDR3 has 15 amino acids. From germline, CDR1 is MNHEY and CDR2 SVGAGI. The CDR3 reads CASSYQGVPGGGQFF. CDR3 DNA sequence: TGTGCCAGCAGTTACCAGGGTGTGCCGGGAGGGGGGCAGTTCTTC.

The V and J genes are TRBV10-1 and TRBJ1-1, with D possibly TRBD1 on 6 matching bases. V was shortened by 0 bases and J by 8 bases, with 13 bases between the two germline ends. This CDR3 has 14 amino acids. Germline CDR1 WNHNN, CDR2 SYGVQD (reference sequence). The CDR3 sequence is CASSESTQGREAFF. CDR3 in DNA: TGCGCCAGCAGTGAGTCGACACAGGGACGAGAAGCTTTCTTT.

This clone was seen a few times. This rearrangement joins TRBV25-1 to TRBJ1-6; D is unresolved. The CDR3 loop spans 13 amino acids. The V and J ends lost 2 bases and 8 bases respectively, with 7 bases between them. Germline V gene sequence: CDR1 MGHDK, CDR2 SYGVNS. The CDR3 bases are TGTGCCAGCAGTGAAGGGGTCTATTCACCCCTCCACTTT. Protein: CASSEGVYSPLHF.

V usage is TRBV10-2 and J usage is TRBJ1-4; D may be TRBD1 (5 bases). The CDR3 is 13 amino acids. Germline V lookup: CDR1 WSHSY, CDR2 SAAADI. Trimming took off 9 bases at V and 3 bases at J, with 11 bases between the two ends. CDR3 sequence: CASRGRPNEKLFF. CDR3 coding DNA: TGCGCCAGTCGGGGACGGCCTAATGAAAAACTGTTTTTT.

This sequence joins TRBV11-2 and TRBJ2-2; 7 nucleotides match TRBD2. The V and J ends lost 5 bases and 4 bases, in that order; junction bases with no gene match: 7. This CDR3 contains 15 residues. The germline CDR1 and CDR2 sequences are SGHAT and FQNNGV. DNA of the CDR3: TGTGCCAGCAGCGGACGACTAGCAACCACCGGGGAGCTGTTTTTT. It specifies CASSGRLATTGELFF.

This chain uses TRBV27 with TRBJ2-6; D is undetermined. The V gene's germline CDR1 is MNHEY and CDR2 SMNVEV (reference sequence). The V end was cut by 2 bases, the J end by 6 bases, with 5 bases between. CDR3 size: 13 residues. The CDR3 sequence is CASSLREANVLTF. CDR3 sequence (DNA): TGTGCCAGCAGTTTAAGGGAGGCCAACGTCCTGACTTTC.

J is TRBJ1-1 and V is TRBV9, with D hard to call. Germline CDR1 SGDLS, CDR2 YYNGEE. V was clipped by 0 bases and J by 1 base, with 13 bases between them. The CDR3 is 16 amino acids. The CDR3 loop is CASSVATRVSNTEAFF. As DNA, the CDR3 is TGTGCCAGCAGCGTAGCTACGAGAGTGTCGAACACTGAAGCTTTCTTT.

The genes are TRBV12-5 and TRBJ1-1, with D maybe TRBD1 (6 bases). The CDR3 has 13 residues. CDR1 and CDR2 from the germline V gene are LGHNT and FRNRAP. The V end was cut by 2 bases, the J end by 6 bases, with 10 bases between. The DNA for the CDR3 is TGTGCTAGTGGTTTGTGGGGGGCCTCTGAAGCTTTCTTT. It encodes CASGLWGASEAFF.

CDR3 protein: CASSPSTSSDTGELFF. In DNA form, the CDR3 reads TGTGCCAGCAGCCCTTCGACTAGCTCCGACACCGGGGAGCTGTTTTTT. This sequence joins TRBV9 and TRBJ2-2; 7 bases match TRBD2. CDR3 size: 16 residues. Germline CDR1 and CDR2: SGDLS and YYNGEE. V shed 4 bases and J 3 bases; nucleotides not matched to a gene: 9.

The V call is TRBV28, the J call TRBJ1-2; no clear D. The CDR3 has 12 residues. From germline, CDR1 is MDHEN and CDR2 SYDVKM. V lost 2 bases to trimming and J lost 1 base, with 2 bases between them. The CDR3: CASSLGNYGYTF. In DNA form, the CDR3 reads TGTGCCAGCAGTTTAGGTAACTATGGCTACACCTTC.

The V call is TRBV29-1, the J call TRBJ2-3; D unresolved. Trimming cost V 4 bases and J 2 bases, with 16 bases left between them. This CDR3 has 15 amino acids. CDR1 SQVTM and CDR2 ANQGSEA come from the germline V gene. The CDR3 nucleotides are TGCAGCGTTGTGTGGGGTCGCCACCTCACAGATACGCAGTATTTT. This codes for CSVVWGRHLTDTQYF.

The chain carries TRBV9 and TRBJ1-4; possible D gene TRBD1, 6 bases. Germline CDR1 reads SGDLS; CDR2 reads YYNGEE. Deletions cut 0 bases from V and 7 bases from J, with 16 bases between. The CDR3 extends over 16 amino acids. CDR3 residues: CASSVGSGDWSEKLFF. The CDR3 nucleotides are TGTGCCAGCAGCGTAGGGTCAGGGGACTGGAGTGAAAAACTGTTTTTT.

The V gene is TRBV6-5, the J gene TRBJ1-6; 9 bases align to TRBD1. Germline V gene data show CDR1 as MNHEY and CDR2 as SVGAGI. V was clipped by 11 bases and J by 9 bases; unmatched bases: 8. CDR3 size: 13 residues. CDR3 loop: CAANRDRVSPLHF. DNA of the CDR3: TGTGCCGCAAACCGGGACAGGGTTTCACCCCTCCACTTT.

V gene TRBV6-4 combines with J gene TRBJ1-2, with TRBD1 as a possible D gene (6 bases). There are 15 residues in the CDR3. V dropped 4 bases and J dropped 8 bases, with 20 bases sitting between them. Germline V gene lookup returns CDR1 MRHNA and CDR2 SNTAGT. The CDR3 loop reads CASSVSRAGTLGYTF. For the CDR3, the DNA is TGTGCCAGCAGTGTCAGTAGGGCAGGGACACTCGGCTACACCTTC.

The V and J genes are TRBV6-5 and TRBJ2-1; D is uncertain. Germline loops: CDR1 MNHEY, CDR2 SVGAGI. The ends were cut back, 7 bases at V and 9 bases at J, with 16 bases in the middle. The CDR3 is 13 residues long. The CDR3 DNA reads TGTGCCAGCACCCGACTTGGCATCAGTGAGCAGTTCTTC. Its protein is CASTRLGISEQFF.

This clone was counted between two and nine times. This rearrangement joins TRBV13 to TRBJ2-7; 11 bases map to TRBD2. The length of the CDR3 is 17 residues. Germline loops: CDR1 PRHDT, CDR2 FYEKMQ (reference sequence). The trim removed 4 bases at V and 0 bases at J, leaving 8 bases unmatched. The CDR3, as DNA: TGTGCCAGCAGCTCGGAGATAGCGGGGGGGAGCTCCTACGAGCAGTACTTC. Translating it yields CASSSEIAGGSSYEQYF.

The J gene is TRBJ2-1, the V gene TRBV13; tentatively, D is TRBD1 (6 bases). V lost 0 bases and J 5 bases, leaving 29 bases between the germline ends. Germline lookup yields CDR1 PRHDT and CDR2 FYEKMQ (reference sequence). This CDR3 is 21 amino acids long. The CDR3, as DNA: TGTGCCAGCAGCTTAGGACGATGGGGGCTTTCTCGGAATTCCTCGGACAATGAGCAGTTCTTC. This sequence encodes CASSLGRWGLSRNSSDNEQFF.

There are a few counts of this clone. This chain's CDR3 is CASSVDDYQPQHF. Written as DNA, the CDR3 is TGTGCCAGCAGCGTAGATGACTATCAGCCCCAGCATTTT. The rearrangement joins TRBV9 to TRBJ1-5; unclear D gene. The CDR3 extends over 13 amino acids. V gave up 0 bases and J gave up 5 bases, with 6 bases separating them. Germline V gives CDR1 SGDLS, CDR2 YYNGEE. Filled out from reference TRBV9 and TRBJ1-5, the complete variable domain reads DSGVTQTPKHLITATGQRVTLRCSPRSGDLSVYWYQQSLDQGLQFLIQYYNGEERAKGNILERFSAQQFPDLHSELNLSSLELGDSALYFCASSVDDYQPQHFGDGTRLSIL.

This rearrangement joins TRBV4-3 to TRBJ2-3; a weak D match, TRBD1 (5 bases). The CDR3 consists of 15 residues. V lost 1 base, J lost 2 bases, and 10 bases lay in between. Germline lookup yields CDR1 LGHNA and CDR2 YSLEER. CDR3: CASSQVGVLTDTQYF. The CDR3 region has the DNA TGCGCCAGCAGCCAAGTAGGGGTCCTCACAGATACGCAGTATTTT.

The gene calls are TRBV5-1 and TRBJ2-7, with D possibly TRBD1 on 6 matching bases. The V gene lost 2 bases and the J gene lost 6 bases, with 15 bases spanning the gap. This CDR3 has 14 residues. Germline CDR1 reads SGHRS; CDR2 reads YFSETQ. The CDR3 bases are TGCGCCAGCAGCTTCGATAGTAACAGGGTCGAGCAGTACTTC. It specifies CASSFDSNRVEQYF.

The V call is TRBV7-3, the J call TRBJ2-7; 8 nucleotides match TRBD1. J was trimmed by 6 bases and V by 4 bases; bases with no gene match: 8. The germline V gene encodes CDR1 SGHTA and CDR2 FQGTGA. This CDR3 spans 14 amino acids. Here the CDR3 reads CASSSGTGRSEQYF. The CDR3 DNA reads TGTGCCAGCAGCTCCGGGACAGGCCGATCCGAGCAGTACTTC.